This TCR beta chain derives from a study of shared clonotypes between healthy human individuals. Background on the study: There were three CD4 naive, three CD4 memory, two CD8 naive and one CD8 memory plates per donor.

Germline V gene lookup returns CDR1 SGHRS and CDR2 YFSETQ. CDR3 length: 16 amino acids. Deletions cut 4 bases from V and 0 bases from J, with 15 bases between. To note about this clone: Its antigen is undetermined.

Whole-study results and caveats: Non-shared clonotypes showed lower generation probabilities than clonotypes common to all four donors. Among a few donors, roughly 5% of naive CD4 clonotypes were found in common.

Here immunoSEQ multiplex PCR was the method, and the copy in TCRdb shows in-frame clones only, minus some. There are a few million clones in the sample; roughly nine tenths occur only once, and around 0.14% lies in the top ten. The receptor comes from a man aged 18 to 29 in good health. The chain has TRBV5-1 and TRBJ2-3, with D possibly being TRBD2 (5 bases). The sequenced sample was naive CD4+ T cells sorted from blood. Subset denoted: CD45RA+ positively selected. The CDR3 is CASSPDSAYSTDTQYF. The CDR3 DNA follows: TGCGCCAGCAGCCCGGACTCGGCGTATAGCACAGATACGCAGTATTTT.